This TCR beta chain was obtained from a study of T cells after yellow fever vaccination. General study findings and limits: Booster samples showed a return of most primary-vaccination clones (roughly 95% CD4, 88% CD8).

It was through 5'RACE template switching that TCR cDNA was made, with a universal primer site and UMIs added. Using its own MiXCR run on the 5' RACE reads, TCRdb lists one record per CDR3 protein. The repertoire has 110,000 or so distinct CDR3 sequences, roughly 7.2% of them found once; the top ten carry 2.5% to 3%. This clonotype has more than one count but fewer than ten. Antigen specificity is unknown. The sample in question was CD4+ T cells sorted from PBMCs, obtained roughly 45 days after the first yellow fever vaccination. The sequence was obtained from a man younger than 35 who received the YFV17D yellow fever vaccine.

CDR3 residues: CASSQSIYPTDTYEQYV. For the CDR3, the DNA is TGCGCCAGCAGTCAATCTATATATCCAACAGATACCTACGAGCAGTACGTC. The J gene is TRBJ2-7, the V gene TRBV23-1; D unclear. Being an ORF, TRBV23-1 has a function that is uncertain. This CDR3 has 17 residues. The V end lost 0 bases, the J end lost 2 bases, and 17 bases lay between the germline ends.